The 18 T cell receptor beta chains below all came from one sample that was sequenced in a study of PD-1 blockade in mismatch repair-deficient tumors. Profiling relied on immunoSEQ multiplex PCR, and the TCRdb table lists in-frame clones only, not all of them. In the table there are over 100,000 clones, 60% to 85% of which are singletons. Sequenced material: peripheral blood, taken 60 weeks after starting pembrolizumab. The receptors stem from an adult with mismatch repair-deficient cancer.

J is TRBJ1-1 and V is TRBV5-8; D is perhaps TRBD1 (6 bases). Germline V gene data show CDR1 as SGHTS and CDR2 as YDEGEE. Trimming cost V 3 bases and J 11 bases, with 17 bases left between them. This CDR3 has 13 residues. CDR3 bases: TGTGCCAGCAGCTCAACAGGGCCTGGAGGGGCTTTCTTT. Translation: CASSSTGPGGAFF.

The CDR3 nucleotides are TGTGCCAGCAGCGTGGGATTTTTTCAGGGGTATGGCTACACCTTC. Its protein is CASSVGFFQGYGYTF. The rearrangement joins TRBV5-8 to TRBJ1-2; D is perhaps TRBD1 (6 bases). Deletions cut 4 bases from V and 5 bases from J, with 18 bases between. In germline, CDR1 is SGHTS, CDR2 YDEGEE. The CDR3 totals 15 residues.

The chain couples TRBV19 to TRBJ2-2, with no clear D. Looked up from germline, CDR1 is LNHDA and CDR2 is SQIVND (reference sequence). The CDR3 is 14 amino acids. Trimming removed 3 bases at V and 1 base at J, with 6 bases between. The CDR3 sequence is CASSIMGNTGELFF. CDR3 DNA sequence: TGTGCCAGTAGTATTATGGGGAACACCGGGGAGCTGTTTTTT. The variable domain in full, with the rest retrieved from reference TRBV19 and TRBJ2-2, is DGGITQSPKYLFRKEGQNVTLSCEQNLNHDAMYWYRQDPGQGLRLIYYSQIVNDFQKGDIAEGYSVSREKKESFPLTVTSAQKNPTAFYLCASSIMGNTGELFFGEGSRLTVL.

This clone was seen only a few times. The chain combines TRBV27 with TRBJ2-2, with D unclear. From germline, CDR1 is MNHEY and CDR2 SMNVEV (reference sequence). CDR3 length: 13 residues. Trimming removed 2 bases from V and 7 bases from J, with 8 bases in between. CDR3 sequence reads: CASSLNVGGELFF. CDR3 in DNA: TGTGCCAGCAGTTTAAACGTGGGCGGGGAGCTGTTTTTT.

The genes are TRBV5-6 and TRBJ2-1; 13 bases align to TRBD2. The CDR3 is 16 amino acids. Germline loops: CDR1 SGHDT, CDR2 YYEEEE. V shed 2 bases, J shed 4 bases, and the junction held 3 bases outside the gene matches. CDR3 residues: CASSFPTSGRYNEQFF. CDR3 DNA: TGTGCCAGCAGCTTTCCGACTAGCGGGAGGTACAATGAGCAGTTCTTC. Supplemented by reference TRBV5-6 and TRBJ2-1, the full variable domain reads DAGVTQSPTHLIKTRGQQVTLRCSPKSGHDTVSWYQQALGQGPQFIFQYYEEEERQRGNFPDRFSGHQFPNYSSELNVNALLLGDSALYLCASSFPTSGRYNEQFFGPGTRLTVL.

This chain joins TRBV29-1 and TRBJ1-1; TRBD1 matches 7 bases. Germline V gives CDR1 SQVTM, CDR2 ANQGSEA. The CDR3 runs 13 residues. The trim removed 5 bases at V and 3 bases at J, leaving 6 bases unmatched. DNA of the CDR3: TGCAGCGTTCAAAGGGACAGAGACACTGAAGCTTTCTTT. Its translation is CSVQRDRDTEAFF.

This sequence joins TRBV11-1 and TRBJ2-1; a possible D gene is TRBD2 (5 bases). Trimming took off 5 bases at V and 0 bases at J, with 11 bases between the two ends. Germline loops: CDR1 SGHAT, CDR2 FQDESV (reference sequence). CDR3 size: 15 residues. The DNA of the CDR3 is TGTGCCAGCAGCAAACTAGTTAGCTCCTACAATGAGCAGTTCTTC. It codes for CASSKLVSSYNEQFF.

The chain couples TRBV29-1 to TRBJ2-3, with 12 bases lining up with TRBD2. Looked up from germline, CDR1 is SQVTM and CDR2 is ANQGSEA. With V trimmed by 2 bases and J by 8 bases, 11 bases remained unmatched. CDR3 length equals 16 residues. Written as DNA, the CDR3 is TGCAGCGTTGAACGGTCACTAGCGGGAGGAGTGGGTACGCAGTATTTT. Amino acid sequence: CSVERSLAGGVGTQYF.

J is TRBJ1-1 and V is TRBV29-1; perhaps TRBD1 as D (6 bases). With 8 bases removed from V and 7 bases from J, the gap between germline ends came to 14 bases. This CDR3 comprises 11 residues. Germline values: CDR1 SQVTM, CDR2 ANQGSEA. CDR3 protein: CSITGRNEAFF. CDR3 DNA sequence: TGCAGCATTACAGGGCGGAATGAAGCTTTCTTT.

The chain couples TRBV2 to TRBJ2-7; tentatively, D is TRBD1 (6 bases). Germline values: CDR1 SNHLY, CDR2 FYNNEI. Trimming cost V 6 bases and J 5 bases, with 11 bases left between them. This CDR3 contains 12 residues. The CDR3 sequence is CASRSGVDEQYF. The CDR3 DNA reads TGTGCCAGCAGGTCAGGGGTGGACGAGCAGTACTTC.

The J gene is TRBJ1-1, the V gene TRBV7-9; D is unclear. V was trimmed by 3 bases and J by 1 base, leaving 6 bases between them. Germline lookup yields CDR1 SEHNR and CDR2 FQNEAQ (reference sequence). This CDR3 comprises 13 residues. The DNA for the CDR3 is TGTGCCAGCAGCTTCGCGGAGAACACTGAAGCTTTCTTT. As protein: CASSFAENTEAFF.

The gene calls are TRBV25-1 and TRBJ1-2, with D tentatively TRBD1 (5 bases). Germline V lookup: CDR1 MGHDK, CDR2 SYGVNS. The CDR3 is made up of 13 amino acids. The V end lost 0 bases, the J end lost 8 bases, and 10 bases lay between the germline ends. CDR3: CASSEYVWGGYTF. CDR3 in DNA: TGTGCCAGCAGTGAATACGTTTGGGGGGGCTACACCTTC.

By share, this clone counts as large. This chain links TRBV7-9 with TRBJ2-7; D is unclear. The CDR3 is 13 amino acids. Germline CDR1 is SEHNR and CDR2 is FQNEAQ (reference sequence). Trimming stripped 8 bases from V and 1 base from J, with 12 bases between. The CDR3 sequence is CASESRNSYEQYF. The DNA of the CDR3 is TGTGCCAGCGAAAGCAGGAATTCCTACGAGCAGTACTTC.

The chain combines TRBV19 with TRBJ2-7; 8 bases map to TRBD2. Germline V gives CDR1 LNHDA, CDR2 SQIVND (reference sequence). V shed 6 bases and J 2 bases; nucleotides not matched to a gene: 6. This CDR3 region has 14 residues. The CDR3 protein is CASSRLARTYEQYF. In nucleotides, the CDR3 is TGTGCCAGTAGCCGACTAGCGCGAACCTACGAGCAGTACTTC.

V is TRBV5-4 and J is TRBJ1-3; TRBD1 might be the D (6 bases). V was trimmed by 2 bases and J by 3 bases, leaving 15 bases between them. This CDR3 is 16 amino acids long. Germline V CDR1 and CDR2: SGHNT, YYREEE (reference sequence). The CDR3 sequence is CASSFRDTQGGNTIYF. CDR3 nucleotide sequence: TGTGCCAGCAGCTTCCGGGACACCCAGGGTGGAAACACCATATATTTT.

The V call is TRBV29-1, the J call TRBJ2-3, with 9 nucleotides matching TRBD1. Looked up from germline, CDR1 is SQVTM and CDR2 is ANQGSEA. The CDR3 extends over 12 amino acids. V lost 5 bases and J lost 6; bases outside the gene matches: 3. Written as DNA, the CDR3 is TGCAGCGTTCCGACAGGGGGGGATACGCAGTATTTT. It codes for CSVPTGGDTQYF.

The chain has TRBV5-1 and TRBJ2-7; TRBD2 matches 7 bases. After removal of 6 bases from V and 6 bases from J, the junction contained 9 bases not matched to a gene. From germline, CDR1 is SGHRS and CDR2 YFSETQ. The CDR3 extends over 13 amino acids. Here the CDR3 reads CASMGASGREQYF. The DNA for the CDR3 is TGCGCCAGCATGGGAGCTAGCGGCCGCGAGCAGTACTTC.

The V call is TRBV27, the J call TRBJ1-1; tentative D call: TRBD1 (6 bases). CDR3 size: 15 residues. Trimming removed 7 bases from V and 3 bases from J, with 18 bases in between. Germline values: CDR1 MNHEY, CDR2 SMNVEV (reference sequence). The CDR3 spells CASTPGGGGYTEAFF. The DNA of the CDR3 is TGTGCCAGCACTCCTGGAGGGGGAGGGTACACTGAAGCTTTCTTT.